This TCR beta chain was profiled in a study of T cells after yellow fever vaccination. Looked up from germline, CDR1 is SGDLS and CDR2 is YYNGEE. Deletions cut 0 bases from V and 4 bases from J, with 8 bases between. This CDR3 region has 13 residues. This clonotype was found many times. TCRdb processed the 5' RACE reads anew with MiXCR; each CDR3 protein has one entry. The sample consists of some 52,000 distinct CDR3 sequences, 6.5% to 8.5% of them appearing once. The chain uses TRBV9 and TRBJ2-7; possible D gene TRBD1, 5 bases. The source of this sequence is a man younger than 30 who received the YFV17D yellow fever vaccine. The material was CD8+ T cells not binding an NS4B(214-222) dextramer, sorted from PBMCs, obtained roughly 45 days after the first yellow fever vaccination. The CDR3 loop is CASSVGQWYEQYF. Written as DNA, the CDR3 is TGTGCCAGCAGCGTAGGACAGTGGTACGAGCAGTACTTC.